This T cell receptor beta chain was identified during a study of identical twins. Every one of the donors was a healthy Caucasian. Study-wide points: Model-predicted out-of-frame TCR alpha sharing fell below observed values in monozygotic twins.

Template switching introduced a universal primer site, and the cDNA bore unique molecular identifiers. Via MiXCR, TCRdb re-called the 5' RACE reads, giving one row per CDR3 protein. The profile shows 400,000 to 500,000 distinct CDR3 sequences, 13% to 15% of them singletons. The CDR3 is 15 amino acids. From germline, CDR1 is LNHNV and CDR2 YYDKDF (reference sequence). V was trimmed by 3 bases and J by 5 bases, leaving 11 bases between them. Note on this clonotype: Its antigen remains unknown.

This sample also appeared in a second study, on yellow fever vaccine responses in identical twins. Per that paper: Vaccine T cell responses of twins reportedly seemed partly convergent and partly personalized.

The receptor comes from a woman aged 18-35 years in good health. The sequencing sample was made of CD4+ T cells sorted from blood. This chain uses TRBV15 with TRBJ1-6; perhaps TRBD1 as D (6 bases). CDR3 protein: CATSSWDTNNSPLHF. The CDR3 DNA reads TGTGCCACCAGCAGTTGGGACACGAATAATTCACCCCTCCACTTT. Supplemented by reference TRBV15 and TRBJ1-6, the full variable domain reads DAMVIQNPRYQVTQFGKPVTLSCSQTLNHNVMYWYQQKSSQAPKLLFHYYDKDFNNEADTPDNFQSRRPNTSFCFLDIRSPGLGDTAMYLCATSSWDTNNSPLHFGNGTRLTVT.